A selection of T cell receptor beta chains follows, all from one sample in a study of OX40 agonist ivuxolimab in advanced cancers. Measured with immunoSEQ multiplex PCR; TCRdb has only the in-frame clones, and not every one. The sample has 65,000 to 75,000 clones; around 89% are singletons. Sequencing was performed on CD4+ or CD8+ T cells sorted from blood, taken in a trial of the OX40 agonist ivuxolimab. The origin of the receptors is an adult with an advanced solid tumor such as melanoma, head and neck, liver or kidney cancer. The CDR3 runs from the conserved cysteine through the conserved F or W. Each record gives: J gene, D gene, V gene, clone size, CDR3 DNA, CDR3 protein. The D gene is left open where the match is weak. Clone size is given for some rows only: seen once, a few or many times, or a class if the clone is expanded.

j_call: TRBJ2-1
d_call: TRBD2
v_call: TRBV7-8
clone_size: NA
cdr3_nt: TGTGCCAGCAGCTTAGGGATTAGGACTAGCGCTCACAATGAGCAGTTCTTC
cdr3_aa: CASSLGIRTSAHNEQFF

j_call: TRBJ1-1
d_call: NA
v_call: TRBV19
clone_size: NA
cdr3_nt: TGTGCCAGTAGTATAAATAGGATTGGGGAACCGAACACTGAAGCTTTCTTT
cdr3_aa: CASSINRIGEPNTEAFF

j_call: TRBJ2-2
d_call: NA
v_call: TRBV6-6
clone_size: NA
cdr3_nt: TGTGCCAGCAGGCCTCTCGGGGCCACCGGGGAGCTGTTTTTT
cdr3_aa: CASRPLGATGELFF

j_call: TRBJ1-1
d_call: TRBD1
v_call: TRBV19
clone_size: NA
cdr3_nt: TGTGCCAGTAGTAAGGGACAGGGGGCTCGAGGCACTGAAGCTTTCTTT
cdr3_aa: CASSKGQGARGTEAFF

j_call: TRBJ2-1
d_call: TRBD1
v_call: TRBV6-1
clone_size: NA
cdr3_nt: TGTGCCAGCAGTGAGACCGGGACAGCTCTCTACAATGAGCAGTTCTTC
cdr3_aa: CASSETGTALYNEQFF

j_call: TRBJ2-2
d_call: NA
v_call: TRBV2
clone_size: NA
cdr3_nt: TGTGCCAGCATTCTAGCAGCCACGAACACCGGGGAGCTGTTTTTT
cdr3_aa: CASILAATNTGELFF

j_call: TRBJ1-2
d_call: NA
v_call: TRBV5-6
clone_size: NA
cdr3_nt: TGTGCCAGCAGCTTTGGGGACCCTGGCTATGGGGGCTACACCTTC
cdr3_aa: CASSFGDPGYGGYTF

j_call: TRBJ2-1
d_call: NA
v_call: TRBV28
clone_size: NA
cdr3_nt: TGTGCCAGCAGTTTTGCAGGGCGACCTGACTCCTACAATGAGCAGTTCTTC
cdr3_aa: CASSFAGRPDSYNEQFF

j_call: TRBJ1-1
d_call: NA
v_call: TRBV12-1
clone_size: once
cdr3_nt: TGTGCCAGCAGCTGCCCCCTCGCCCGGGGGCTCACTGAAGCTTTCTTT
cdr3_aa: CASSCPLARGLTEAFF

j_call: TRBJ2-5
d_call: TRBD1
v_call: TRBV5-6
clone_size: NA
cdr3_nt: TGTGCCAGCAGTCCGGGACAGGGCCAAGAGACCCAGTACTTC
cdr3_aa: CASSPGQGQETQYF

j_call: TRBJ2-7
d_call: NA
v_call: TRBV7-9
clone_size: NA
cdr3_nt: TGTGTCAGCAGCTTAGTTCCCTACGAGCAGTACTTC
cdr3_aa: CVSSLVPYEQYF

j_call: TRBJ1-5
d_call: NA
v_call: TRBV6-1
clone_size: NA
cdr3_nt: TGTGCCAGCAACTGGGCACTCGATCCACAGCCCCAGCATTTT
cdr3_aa: CASNWALDPQPQHF

j_call: TRBJ2-2
d_call: NA
v_call: TRBV10-3
clone_size: NA
cdr3_nt: TGTGCCATCAGTGAGTGGGAAAGTACCGGGGAGCTGTTTTTT
cdr3_aa: CAISEWESTGELFF

j_call: TRBJ1-1
d_call: NA
v_call: TRBV6-5
clone_size: NA
cdr3_nt: TGTGCCAGCAGAACGAGGACGCAAAGGAACACTGAAGCTTTCTTT
cdr3_aa: CASRTRTQRNTEAFF

j_call: TRBJ2-5
d_call: NA
v_call: TRBV5-1
clone_size: NA
cdr3_nt: TGCGCCAGCAGCTTTCCTGGATACCCACAAGAGACCCAGTACTTC
cdr3_aa: CASSFPGYPQETQYF

j_call: TRBJ1-1
d_call: NA
v_call: TRBV11-3
clone_size: NA
cdr3_nt: TGTGCCAGCCCAGAGAACACTGAAGCTTTCTTT
cdr3_aa: CASPENTEAFF

j_call: TRBJ1-2
d_call: NA
v_call: TRBV19
clone_size: NA
cdr3_nt: TGTGCCAGTAGTATCAGAGGGGACGGCTACACCTTC
cdr3_aa: CASSIRGDGYTF

j_call: TRBJ2-2
d_call: NA
v_call: TRBV4-3
clone_size: NA
cdr3_nt: TGCGCCAGCAGCCTACAAGCAATCTTTCCCGGGGAGCTGTTTTTT
cdr3_aa: CASSLQAIFPGELFF

j_call: TRBJ2-4
d_call: TRBD1
v_call: TRBV7-6
clone_size: once
cdr3_nt: TGTGCCAGCAGCCCCTTGGGACAGGGCGAAGCCAAAAACATTCAGTACTTC
cdr3_aa: CASSPLGQGEAKNIQYF

j_call: TRBJ2-7
d_call: TRBD1
v_call: TRBV9
clone_size: NA
cdr3_nt: TGTGCCAGCAGCGTAGTTAAGGGGGCCGATAAAAGAGAAATCTCTACTTGGTTGGACTACGAGCAGTACTTC
cdr3_aa: CASSVVKGADKREISTWLDYEQYF

j_call: TRBJ2-7
d_call: TRBD2
v_call: TRBV6-5
clone_size: NA
cdr3_nt: TGTGCCAGCAGTTACACACTAGCGGGAGGATCCTACGAGCAGTACTTC
cdr3_aa: CASSYTLAGGSYEQYF

j_call: TRBJ2-7
d_call: TRBD1
v_call: TRBV6-5
clone_size: NA
cdr3_nt: TGTGCCAGCAGTGTGGGACAGGGTGTCGTCTACGAGCAGTACTTC
cdr3_aa: CASSVGQGVVYEQYF

j_call: TRBJ2-7
d_call: NA
v_call: TRBV5-1
clone_size: NA
cdr3_nt: TGCGCCAGCAGCGTAGACAGGCTCCCCTCCTACGAGCAGTACTTC
cdr3_aa: CASSVDRLPSYEQYF

j_call: TRBJ1-3
d_call: NA
v_call: TRBV7-6
clone_size: NA
cdr3_nt: TGTGCCAGCAGCTTAGCCATCCGGGGTACTGGAAACACCATATATTTT
cdr3_aa: CASSLAIRGTGNTIYF

j_call: TRBJ2-7
d_call: TRBD1
v_call: TRBV6-1
clone_size: NA
cdr3_nt: TGTGCCAGCAGTCACGACAGGGGGCGCGGCGAGCAGTACTTC
cdr3_aa: CASSHDRGRGEQYF

j_call: TRBJ2-3
d_call: NA
v_call: TRBV18
clone_size: NA
cdr3_nt: TGTGCCAGCTCACCTCAGAGAAGAACAGATACGCAGTATTTT
cdr3_aa: CASSPQRRTDTQYF

j_call: TRBJ2-1
d_call: NA
v_call: TRBV27
clone_size: NA
cdr3_nt: TGTGCCAGCAGTTCCCGGGACCTCTACAATGAGCAGTTCTTC
cdr3_aa: CASSSRDLYNEQFF

j_call: TRBJ2-5
d_call: TRBD1
v_call: TRBV18
clone_size: NA
cdr3_nt: TGTGCCAGCTCACCGGACAGGGGAGGAGAGACCCAGTACTTC
cdr3_aa: CASSPDRGGETQYF

j_call: TRBJ1-2
d_call: NA
v_call: TRBV6-1
clone_size: NA
cdr3_nt: TGTGCCAGCAAGACGGGCGGGAAGGGCTATGGCTACACCTTC
cdr3_aa: CASKTGGKGYGYTF

j_call: TRBJ1-2
d_call: TRBD1
v_call: TRBV28
clone_size: NA
cdr3_nt: TGTGCCAGCAGTTTATTCGGGACAGCCTATAACTATGGCTACACCTTC
cdr3_aa: CASSLFGTAYNYGYTF

j_call: TRBJ2-5
d_call: TRBD2
v_call: TRBV28
clone_size: NA
cdr3_nt: TGTGCCAGCAGTTTAAGTAGCGGGAGGCGGACCCAGTACTTC
cdr3_aa: CASSLSSGRRTQYF

j_call: TRBJ1-1
d_call: TRBD1
v_call: TRBV7-3
clone_size: NA
cdr3_nt: TGTGCCAGCAGCTTGACAGGGGTGAACACTGAAGCTTTCTTT
cdr3_aa: CASSLTGVNTEAFF

j_call: TRBJ1-1
d_call: TRBD1
v_call: TRBV19
clone_size: NA
cdr3_nt: TGTGCCAGTACAATGGGACAGGGGGATGGTGAAGCTTTCTTT
cdr3_aa: CASTMGQGDGEAFF

j_call: TRBJ1-2
d_call: NA
v_call: TRBV21-1
clone_size: NA
cdr3_nt: TGTGCCAGCCTCCCCCAGGCGATGTATGGCTACACCTTC
cdr3_aa: CASLPQAMYGYTF

j_call: TRBJ2-5
d_call: NA
v_call: TRBV9
clone_size: NA
cdr3_nt: TGTGCCAGCAGCGTAGCAGGCGGGTCAGGCCAAGAGACCCAGTACTTC
cdr3_aa: CASSVAGGSGQETQYF

j_call: TRBJ2-7
d_call: NA
v_call: TRBV9
clone_size: NA
cdr3_nt: TGTGCCAGCAGCGTAGGCCTTGGGGGATCCTACGAGCAGTACTTC
cdr3_aa: CASSVGLGGSYEQYF

j_call: TRBJ1-5
d_call: NA
v_call: TRBV27
clone_size: NA
cdr3_nt: TGTGCCAGCGGGGGGGGCCAGCCCCAGCATTTT
cdr3_aa: CASGGGQPQHF

j_call: TRBJ1-4
d_call: NA
v_call: TRBV7-2
clone_size: NA
cdr3_nt: TGTGCCAGCAGCGCCGAAGGAGGGAATGAAAAACTGTTTTTT
cdr3_aa: CASSAEGGNEKLFF

j_call: TRBJ2-7
d_call: NA
v_call: TRBV5-1
clone_size: once
cdr3_nt: TGCGCCAGCAGCTTGGGTAGCGCACGTTACGAGCAGTACTTC
cdr3_aa: CASSLGSARYEQYF

j_call: TRBJ1-2
d_call: NA
v_call: TRBV5-1
clone_size: NA
cdr3_nt: TGCGCCAGCAGGCTTGATACTAACTATGGCTACACCTTC
cdr3_aa: CASRLDTNYGYTF

j_call: TRBJ2-7
d_call: NA
v_call: TRBV27
clone_size: NA
cdr3_nt: TGTGCCAGCAGTTTAAGGAGCTTTTACGAGCAGTACTTC
cdr3_aa: CASSLRSFYEQYF

j_call: TRBJ1-2
d_call: NA
v_call: TRBV21-1
clone_size: NA
cdr3_nt: TGTGCCAGCAGCAAAGGGGACGGTAACTATGGCTACACCTTC
cdr3_aa: CASSKGDGNYGYTF

j_call: TRBJ1-4
d_call: NA
v_call: TRBV4-3
clone_size: NA
cdr3_nt: TGCGCCAGCAGCCAAGAGGGATCGGGGCGAGGTAATGAAAAACTGTTTTTT
cdr3_aa: CASSQEGSGRGNEKLFF

j_call: TRBJ2-2
d_call: NA
v_call: TRBV27
clone_size: once
cdr3_nt: TGTGCCAGCAGTTTATGGGCTAGCGCAAACACCGGGGAGCTGTTTTTT
cdr3_aa: CASSLWASANTGELFF

j_call: TRBJ2-7
d_call: TRBD2
v_call: TRBV28
clone_size: NA
cdr3_nt: TGTGCCAGCAGTACACGGACTAGCGGAGCCTACGAGCAGTACTTC
cdr3_aa: CASSTRTSGAYEQYF

j_call: TRBJ1-1
d_call: TRBD1
v_call: TRBV28
clone_size: NA
cdr3_nt: TGTGCCAGCAGTGCACGGACAGGGGCTTTAACTGAAGCTTTCTTT
cdr3_aa: CASSARTGALTEAFF

j_call: TRBJ1-2
d_call: NA
v_call: TRBV5-1
clone_size: NA
cdr3_nt: TGCGCCAGCAGCTTCACTACAGGAGGGGACTATGGCTACACCTTC
cdr3_aa: CASSFTTGGDYGYTF

j_call: TRBJ2-7
d_call: TRBD2
v_call: TRBV7-9
clone_size: NA
cdr3_nt: TGTGCCAGCAGCTTGCCGGGGGGGTCCTACGAGCAGTACTTC
cdr3_aa: CASSLPGGSYEQYF

j_call: TRBJ1-2
d_call: NA
v_call: TRBV5-5
clone_size: NA
cdr3_nt: TGTGCCAGCAGCAGAGAGATGAACTATGGCTACACCTTC
cdr3_aa: CASSREMNYGYTF